This T cell receptor beta chain was identified during a study of CD8+ T cells in alopecia areata. Background on the study: At a dose of 5 to 10 mg twice daily, oral tofacitinib was given to treated patients. The drug, tofacitinib, lasted 6 to 18 months, followed by 6 months off drug.

General observations from the study: Compared with normal scalp, lesional scalp had higher clonality and more expanded CD8+ clones.

Details on this clone: Its antigen is not known.

Trimming took 4 bases from V and 5 from J, leaving 21 bases between them. Germline V gene data show CDR1 as SGHDT and CDR2 as YYEEEE. The CDR3 runs 16 residues. RNA was isolated and reverse transcribed to cDNA, the sequencing template. TCRdb's copy holds only in-frame clones and misses some; the assay was immunoSEQ multiplex PCR. The top ten clones hold approximately 0.45% of a sample with over 200,000 clones, 50% to 70% of them seen once. This TCR derives from a human donor with alopecia areata. The rearrangement joins TRBV5-6 to TRBJ2-5, with a weak D call TRBD2 (6 bases). Sample: CD4+ T cells sorted from blood, taken at week 0. CDR3 amino acids: CASSQIAERHGETQYF. The DNA for the CDR3 is TGTGCCAGCAGCCAAATAGCGGAGAGGCATGGGGAGACCCAGTACTTC.